Shown below are 3 T cell receptor beta chains from a single sample sequenced in a study of CD8+ T cells in alopecia areata. In each case, RNA was isolated and then reverse transcribed into cDNA as the sequencing template. The repertoire was sequenced with immunoSEQ multiplex PCR; TCRdb's copy has only in-frame clones and lacks some. The sample comprises fewer than 80,000 clones, 55% to 65% of which are singletons, and approximately 17% rests with the top ten. This specimen consisted of CD8+ T cells sorted from blood, obtained at week 0. The receptor source for this set is a human donor with alopecia areata.

The chain joins TRBV13 to TRBJ2-7; 9 bases fit TRBD1. The CDR3 contains 13 residues. V lost 8 bases to trimming and J lost 7 bases; unmatched junction nucleotides: 9. Germline V gene lookup returns CDR1 PRHDT and CDR2 FYEKMQ (reference sequence). Here the CDR3 reads CASREQGAEEQYF. The CDR3 DNA is TGTGCCAGCCGGGAACAGGGGGCGGAAGAGCAGTACTTC.

V gene TRBV7-9 combines with J gene TRBJ2-1; 8 nucleotides agree with TRBD1. Germline V CDR1 and CDR2: SEHNR, FQNEAQ (reference sequence). CDR3 length equals 12 residues. V lost 5 bases, J lost 8 bases, and 2 bases stayed unmatched. In DNA form, the CDR3 reads TGTGCCAGCAGCACACAGGGGGATGAGCAGTTCTTC. It encodes CASSTQGDEQFF.

The chain recombines TRBV25-1 with TRBJ2-1; D is possibly TRBD1 (5 bases). Germline CDR1 and CDR2: MGHDK and SYGVNS. Between the trimmed V and J ends, which lost 2 bases and 6 bases, there was a span of 17 bases. The length of the CDR3 is 16 residues. The CDR3 coding sequence is TGTGCCAGCAGTGAAATCACCGGACCAAGGGGCAATGAGCAGTTCTTC. Protein sequence: CASSEITGPRGNEQFF.